These 5 T cell receptor beta chains share one sample of origin, sequenced in a study of T cell repertoires in cytomegalovirus infection. One entry per CDR3 protein results from TCRdb running MiXCR on the reads. The table has some 500,000 distinct CDR3 sequences, around two fifths seen once. Their recognized antigens are unknown. The sequencing used cultured PBMCs, collected from culture after CMV antigen stimulation. Source of these receptors: a human donor in good health (CMV status not recorded). Some clones in this sample may be carry-over from other donors' samples.

The rearrangement joins TRBV7-9 to TRBJ2-1, with TRBD2 identical over 8 bases. CDR3 length: 16 residues. The ends lost 5 bases at V and 6 bases at J; junction bases unmatched: 12. Germline V gene data show CDR1 as SEHNR and CDR2 as FQNEAQ (reference sequence). The CDR3 nucleotides read TGTGCCAGCAGCCCAGTTGTAGCGGGACTTGGCAATGAGCAGTTCTTC. It specifies CASSPVVAGLGNEQFF.

This chain uses TRBV28 with TRBJ2-7; 8 bases are a match to TRBD1. The CDR3 extends over 15 amino acids. The trim removed 6 bases at V and 2 bases at J, leaving 9 bases unmatched. From germline, CDR1 is MDHEN and CDR2 SYDVKM. The CDR3 DNA is TGTGCCAGCAGACCCGGGACAGGCGCTCCCTACGAGCAGTACTTC. This gives the protein CASRPGTGAPYEQYF.

V usage is TRBV20-1 and J usage is TRBJ1-1; 7 nucleotides agree with TRBD1. This CDR3 contains 14 residues. Germline lookup yields CDR1 DFQATT and CDR2 SNEGSKA (reference sequence). V shed 5 bases, J shed 0 bases, and the junction held 6 bases outside the gene matches. CDR3 DNA: TGCAGTGCTTTGAGACAGGGCGTGAACACTGAAGCTTTCTTT. It is translated as CSALRQGVNTEAFF.

V gene TRBV7-9 combines with J gene TRBJ2-2, with D tentatively TRBD1 or TRBD2 (5 bases each). CDR1 is SEHNR and CDR2 is FQNEAQ in the germline V gene (reference sequence). The length of the CDR3 is 16 residues. The V gene lost 7 bases and the J gene lost 6 bases, with 21 bases spanning the gap. CDR3 bases: TGTGCCAGCAATCCCGAGCTGGGGCTAGCCTCCGGGGAGCTGTTTTTT. The encoded protein is CASNPELGLASGELFF. Looking up the rest from reference TRBV7-9 and TRBJ2-2 gives the full variable domain: DTGVSQNPRHKITKRGQNVTFRCDPISEHNRLYWYRQTLGQGPEFLTYFQNEAQLEKSRLLSDRFSAERPKGSFSTLEIQRTEQGDSAMYLCASNPELGLASGELFFGEGSRLTVL.

A few counts support this clonotype. The chain combines TRBV7-8 with TRBJ2-1; 11 nucleotides agree with TRBD1. CDR1 and CDR2 from the germline V gene are SGHVS and FQNEAQ. Unmatched junction bases numbered 4, after V lost 5 bases and J lost 7 bases. The CDR3 contains 14 residues. Written as DNA, the CDR3 is TGTGCCAGCAGCCACGGACAGGGGGCGAATGAGCAGTTCTTC. As protein: CASSHGQGANEQFF.